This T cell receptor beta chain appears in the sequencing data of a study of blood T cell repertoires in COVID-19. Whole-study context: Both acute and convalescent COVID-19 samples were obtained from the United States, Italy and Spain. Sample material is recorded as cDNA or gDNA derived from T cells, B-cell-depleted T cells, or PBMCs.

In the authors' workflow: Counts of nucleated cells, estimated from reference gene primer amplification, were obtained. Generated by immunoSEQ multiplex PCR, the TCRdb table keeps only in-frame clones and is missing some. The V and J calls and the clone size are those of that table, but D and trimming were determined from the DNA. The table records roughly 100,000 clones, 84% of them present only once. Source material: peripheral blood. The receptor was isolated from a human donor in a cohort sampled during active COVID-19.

The CDR3 DNA follows: TGTGCCAGCAGCCCGGGACAGGTCCCCGGGGAGCTGTTTTTT. This gives the protein CASSPGQVPGELFF. The chain combines TRBV11-1 with TRBJ2-2, with 8 bases matching TRBD1. CDR3 length: 14 amino acids. The V gene's germline CDR1 is SGHAT and CDR2 FQDESV (reference sequence). V dropped 5 bases and J dropped 6; count of bases not matched to a gene: 5.